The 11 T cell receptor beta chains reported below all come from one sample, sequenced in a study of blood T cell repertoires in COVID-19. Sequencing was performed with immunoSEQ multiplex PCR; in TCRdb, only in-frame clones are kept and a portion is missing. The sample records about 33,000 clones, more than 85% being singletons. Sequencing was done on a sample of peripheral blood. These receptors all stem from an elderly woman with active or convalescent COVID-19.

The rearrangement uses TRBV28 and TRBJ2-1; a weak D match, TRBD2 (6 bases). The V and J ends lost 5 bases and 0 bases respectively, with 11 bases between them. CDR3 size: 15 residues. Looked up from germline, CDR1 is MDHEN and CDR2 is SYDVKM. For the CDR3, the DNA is TGTGCCAGCAGTCCCGCTAGCGCCTCCTACAATGAGCAGTTCTTC. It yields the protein CASSPASASYNEQFF.

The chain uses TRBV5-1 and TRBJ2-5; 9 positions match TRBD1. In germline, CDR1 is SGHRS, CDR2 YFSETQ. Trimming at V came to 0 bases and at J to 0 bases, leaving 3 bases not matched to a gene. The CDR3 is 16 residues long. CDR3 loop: CASSLGQGVDQETQYF. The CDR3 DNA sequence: TGCGCCAGCAGCTTGGGACAGGGGGTGGACCAAGAGACCCAGTACTTC.

CDR3 loop: CASSLFMGQGNSYEQYF. DNA of the CDR3: TGTGCCAGCAGTTTATTTATGGGACAGGGCAACTCCTACGAGCAGTACTTC. This sequence joins TRBV28 and TRBJ2-7; TRBD1 agrees at 9 bases. With 1 base clipped from V and 0 bases from J, the junction kept 7 bases outside the gene matches. CDR3 length: 17 amino acids. Germline V gene data show CDR1 as MDHEN and CDR2 as SYDVKM.

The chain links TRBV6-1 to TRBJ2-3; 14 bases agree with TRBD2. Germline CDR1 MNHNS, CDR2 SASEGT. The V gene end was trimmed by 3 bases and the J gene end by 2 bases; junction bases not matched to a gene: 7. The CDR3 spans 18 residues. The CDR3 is CASSDRRLAGGNTDTQYF. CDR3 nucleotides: TGTGCCAGCAGTGATCGTAGACTAGCGGGGGGGAACACAGATACGCAGTATTTT.

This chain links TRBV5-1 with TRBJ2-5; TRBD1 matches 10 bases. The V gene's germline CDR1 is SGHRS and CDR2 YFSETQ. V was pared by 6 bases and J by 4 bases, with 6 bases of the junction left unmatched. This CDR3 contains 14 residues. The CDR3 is CASTRTGGGETQYF. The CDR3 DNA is TGCGCCAGCACCCGGACAGGGGGGGGAGAGACCCAGTACTTC.

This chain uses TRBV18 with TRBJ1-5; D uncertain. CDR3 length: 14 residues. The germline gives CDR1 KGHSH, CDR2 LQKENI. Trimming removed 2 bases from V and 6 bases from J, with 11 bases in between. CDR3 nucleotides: TGTGCCAGCTCACCATCCCACTCTTTTCAGCCCCAGCATTTT. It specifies CASSPSHSFQPQHF.

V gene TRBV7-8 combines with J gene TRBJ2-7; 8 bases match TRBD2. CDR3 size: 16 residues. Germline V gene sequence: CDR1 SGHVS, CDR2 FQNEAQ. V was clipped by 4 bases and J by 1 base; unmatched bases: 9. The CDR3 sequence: CASSSSVSGASYEQYF. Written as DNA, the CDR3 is TGTGCCAGCAGCTCATCGGTTAGCGGGGCATCCTACGAGCAGTACTTC.

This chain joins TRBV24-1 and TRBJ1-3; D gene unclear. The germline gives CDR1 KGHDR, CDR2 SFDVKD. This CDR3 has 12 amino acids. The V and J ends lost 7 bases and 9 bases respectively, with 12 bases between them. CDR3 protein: CATRSQVGTIYF. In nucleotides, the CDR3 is TGTGCCACCAGGTCTCAGGTTGGCACCATATATTTT.

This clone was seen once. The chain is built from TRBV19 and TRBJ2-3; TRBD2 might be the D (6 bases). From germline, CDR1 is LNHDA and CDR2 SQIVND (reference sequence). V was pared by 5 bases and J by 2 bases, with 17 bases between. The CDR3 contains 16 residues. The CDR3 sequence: CASSATAGGDTDTQYF. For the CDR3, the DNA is TGTGCCAGTAGTGCGACTGCCGGGGGAGACACAGATACGCAGTATTTT.

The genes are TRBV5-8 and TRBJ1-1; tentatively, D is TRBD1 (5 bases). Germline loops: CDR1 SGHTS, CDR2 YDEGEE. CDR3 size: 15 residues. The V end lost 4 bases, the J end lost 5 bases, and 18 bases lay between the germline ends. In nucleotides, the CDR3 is TGTGCCAGCAGCCTCGCCGGGGGGTTTCGTACTGAAGCTTTCTTT. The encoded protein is CASSLAGGFRTEAFF.

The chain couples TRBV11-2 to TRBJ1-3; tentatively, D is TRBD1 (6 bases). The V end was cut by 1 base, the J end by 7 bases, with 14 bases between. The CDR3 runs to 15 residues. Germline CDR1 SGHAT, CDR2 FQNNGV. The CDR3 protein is CASSLVQGKSNTIYF. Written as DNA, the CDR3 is TGTGCCAGCAGCTTAGTTCAGGGGAAGAGCAACACCATATATTTT.